This T cell receptor (beta chain) was captured by sequencing in a study of early T cells in non-severe SARS-CoV-2 infection. Study-wide context: Unsorted whole-blood RNA was sequenced in bulk, leaving chains unpaired. Study-wide results and caveats: VDJdb-based matching was biased toward anti-spike CD8 responses and missed private and CD4 specificities.

About this clonotype: Its antigen is unidentified.

V was clipped by 4 bases and J by 3 bases; unmatched bases: 8. CDR1 and CDR2 from the germline V gene are WSHSY and SAAADI. This CDR3 comprises 16 residues. Researchers attached unique molecular identifiers to individual cDNA molecules. TCRdb recomputed calls from the 5' RACE reads with MiXCR, one row per CDR3 protein. The sample includes 50,000 to 70,000 distinct CDR3 sequences, approximately 13% of them seen just once. V usage is TRBV10-2 and J usage is TRBJ2-7; 11 bases line up with TRBD2. The specimen sequenced was whole blood. This TCR was recovered from an adult who was a healthcare worker with PCR-confirmed SARS-CoV-2 infection or an uninfected control (not recorded which). Written as DNA, the CDR3 is TGCGCCAGCAGTGGGACGAATAGCGGGGGGGGCTACGAGCAGTACTTC. The encoded protein is CASSGTNSGGGYEQYF.